This T cell receptor beta chain was sequenced for a study of blood T cell repertoires in COVID-19. Overall study: Samples taken during acute and convalescent COVID-19 were collected in the United States, Italy and Spain.

Trimming removed 2 bases from V and 5 bases from J; junction bases left unmatched: 4. CDR3 length equals 16 residues. The germline V gene has CDR1 MNHEY and CDR2 SVGAGI. In the original workflow: By means of reference gene primer amplification, nucleated cell counts were estimated. Libraries were prepared by immunoSEQ multiplex PCR; TCRdb keeps only in-frame clonotypes and omits some of them. V, J and clone size are those of that table, while D and trimming were read from the DNA. The sample consists of fewer than 250,000 clones, about 87% of them appearing once. Sequencing was done on a sample of peripheral blood. The gene calls are TRBV6-5 and TRBJ2-5, with 14 positions matching TRBD2. The TCR originated in a man in his fifties or sixties with acute or convalescent COVID-19. The CDR3 here is CASSYGLAGGWETQYF. For the CDR3, the DNA is TGTGCCAGCAGTTACGGACTAGCGGGGGGCTGGGAGACCCAGTACTTC.